Listed below are T cell receptor beta chains from one sample, sequenced in a study of CD8+ T cells in alopecia areata. Sequencing used immunoSEQ multiplex PCR; TCRdb keeps in-frame clones, though not all of them. This sample has hundreds of thousands of clones; around 64% occur once, and the top ten carry 0.8% to 1%. The sequences come from CD4+ T cells sorted from blood, collected at approximately week 51, from a patient treated with tofacitinib. The source of these receptors is a human donor with alopecia areata. CDR3s include the opening cysteine and the closing phenylalanine or tryptophan. Each record gives: clone size, D gene, J gene, V gene, CDR3 length, CDR3 protein, CDR3 DNA. D genes are given only for firm matches. The size of a clone is reported for some rows only, either as once, few or many, or as a class for expanded clones.

>.|.|TRBJ2-3|TRBV29-1|14
CSVLDRGGSDTQYF
TGCAGCGTCCTAGACAGGGGAGGGTCAGATACGCAGTATTTT
>.|.|TRBJ2-7|TRBV5-6|15
CASSLEGTEDYEQYF
TGTGCCAGCAGCTTGGAAGGGACGGAAGACTACGAGCAGTACTTC
>.|.|TRBJ2-6|TRBV19|16
CASSIGGNSGANVLTF
TGTGCCAGTAGTATCGGGGGCAACTCTGGGGCCAACGTCCTGACTTTC
>few|.|TRBJ1-1|TRBV25-1|12
CASKDVNTEAFF
TGTGCCAGCAAGGATGTGAACACTGAAGCTTTCTTT
>.|.|TRBJ2-7|TRBV7-9|13
CASSPQQYYEQYF
TGTGCCAGCAGCCCCCAACAGTACTACGAGCAGTACTTC
>few|.|TRBJ1-1|TRBV9|13
CASSLGRNTEAFF
TGTGCCAGCAGCCTGGGGAGGAACACTGAAGCTTTCTTT
>.|.|TRBJ1-1|TRBV9|15
CASSTTQAGNTEAFF
TGTGCCAGCAGCACCACGCAGGCTGGGAACACTGAAGCTTTCTTT
>.|.|TRBJ1-2|TRBV5-1|13
CASRGTMGHGYTF
TGCGCCAGCAGAGGCACGATGGGGCATGGCTACACCTTC
>.|TRBD1|TRBJ1-5|TRBV29-1|13
CSVAGQGYQPQHF
TGCAGCGTTGCAGGACAGGGGTATCAGCCCCAGCATTTT
>.|.|TRBJ2-3|TRBV20-1|11
CSAEGEDTQYF
TGCAGTGCTGAGGGTGAGGATACGCAGTATTTT
>few|.|TRBJ2-1|TRBV7-2|12
CASSSSGGVEFF
TGTGCCAGCAGCTCCTCGGGCGGGGTTGAGTTCTTC
>.|.|TRBJ2-3|TRBV6-5|16
CASSYSDYRSPDTQYF
TGTGCCAGCAGTTACTCGGACTACCGAAGCCCAGATACGCAGTATTTT
>few|TRBD1|TRBJ2-1|TRBV9|16
CASSQTGVGSYNEQFF
TGTGCCAGCAGCCAAACAGGGGTAGGCTCCTACAATGAGCAGTTCTTC
>.|TRBD2|TRBJ2-1|TRBV7-2|15
CASSFEGLASNEQFF
TGTGCCAGCAGCTTCGAAGGACTAGCTTCAAATGAGCAGTTCTTC
>.|.|TRBJ2-5|TRBV2|15
CASSEPGEAQETQYF
TGTGCCAGCAGTGAACCGGGGGAAGCACAAGAGACCCAGTACTTC
>few|.|TRBJ2-3|TRBV10-3|13
CAIKGSDTDTQYF
TGTGCCATCAAAGGGTCGGACACAGATACGCAGTATTTT
>.|.|TRBJ1-3|TRBV4-2|14
CASSQDRGGNTIYF
TGTGCCAGCAGCCAAGACCGCGGGGGAAACACCATATATTTT
>.|.|TRBJ2-6|TRBV27|15
CASSRGGSGANVLTF
TGTGCCAGCAGTAGGGGGGGCTCTGGGGCCAACGTCCTGACTTTC
>few|.|TRBJ1-1|TRBV7-9|12
CAGDEGNTEAFF
TGTGCCGGGGATGAGGGGAACACTGAAGCTTTCTTT
>.|.|TRBJ1-1|TRBV5-1|13
CASSLPQNTEAFF
TGCGCCAGCAGCTTGCCGCAGAACACTGAAGCTTTCTTT
>.|.|TRBJ1-1|TRBV2|12
CASTPPRVTAFF
TGTGCCAGCACCCCCCCGAGGGTAACGGCTTTCTTT
>few|.|TRBJ2-2|TRBV5-1|12
CASSLFVEELFF
TGCGCCAGCAGCTTGTTCGTTGAGGAGCTGTTTTTT
>.|.|TRBJ2-6|TRBV12-5|16
CASGLDAGTGANVLTF
TGTGCTAGTGGTTTGGACGCAGGAACCGGGGCCAACGTCCTGACTTTC
>few|.|TRBJ2-5|TRBV7-3|13
CASSSVRQETQYF
TGTGCCAGCAGCTCCGTAAGACAAGAGACCCAGTACTTC
>.|.|TRBJ1-2|TRBV6-1|11
CASSEVWGYTF
TGTGCCAGCAGTGAAGTGTGGGGCTACACCTTC
>few|.|TRBJ2-3|TRBV29-1|11
CSFRLADTQYF
TGCAGCTTCCGACTAGCAGATACGCAGTATTTT
>.|.|TRBJ2-5|TRBV5-1|15
CASSGSGDSLETQYF
TGCGCCAGCAGCGGAAGCGGGGACAGTCTGGAGACCCAGTACTTC
>few|.|TRBJ1-5|TRBV6-1|13
CASSEHGNQPQHF
TGTGCCAGCAGTGAACATGGTAATCAGCCCCAGCATTTT
>.|.|TRBJ1-6|TRBV5-1|13
CASSLESGSPLHF
TGCGCCAGCAGCTTGGAATCCGGTTCACCCCTCCACTTT
>.|TRBD1|TRBJ2-3|TRBV5-1|15
CASSSGTVLTDTQYF
TGCGCCAGCAGCTCTGGGACAGTACTTACAGATACGCAGTATTTT
>.|.|TRBJ1-1|TRBV5-1|14
CASSLGTVNTEAFF
TGCGCCAGCAGCTTGGGGACGGTAAACACTGAAGCTTTCTTT
>few|TRBD2|TRBJ2-3|TRBV29-1|13
CSAPSGSTDTQYF
TGCAGCGCACCTAGCGGTAGCACAGATACGCAGTATTTT
>few|.|TRBJ2-4|TRBV6-1|15
CASSPSRGGKNIQYF
TGTGCCAGCAGTCCCTCTAGAGGTGGGAAAAACATTCAGTACTTC
>few|.|TRBJ1-2|TRBV10-2|14
CASSELGPGYGYTF
TGCGCCAGCAGTGAGTTGGGGCCCGGATATGGCTACACCTTC
>few|TRBD1|TRBJ1-2|TRBV29-1|12
CSVELQGDGYTF
TGCAGCGTTGAGTTACAGGGGGATGGCTACACCTTC
>.|.|TRBJ2-1|TRBV7-9|14
CASSLAWTVHEQFF
TGTGCCAGCAGCTTAGCGTGGACAGTGCATGAGCAGTTCTTC
>.|TRBD1|TRBJ1-1|TRBV5-1|15
CASSPGTGVRTEAFF
TGCGCCAGCAGCCCCGGGACAGGGGTTCGGACTGAAGCTTTCTTT
>.|.|TRBJ2-7|TRBV6-5|13
CASSLGGKTGAYF
TGTGCCAGCAGTCTCGGGGGGAAGACAGGGGCGTACTTC
>.|.|TRBJ1-4|TRBV5-4|14
CASSFRGRGEKLFF
TGTGCCAGCAGCTTCCGAGGGAGGGGGGAAAAACTGTTTTTT
>.|TRBD1|TRBJ2-5|TRBV11-2|15
CASSLGQGTQETQYF
TGTGCCAGCAGCTTAGGACAGGGGACCCAAGAGACCCAGTACTTC